This is a list of T cell receptor beta chains from one sample in a study of shared clonotypes between healthy human individuals. The repertoire was sequenced with immunoSEQ multiplex PCR; TCRdb's copy has only in-frame clones and lacks some. The sample yields about 960,000 clones, around three quarters seen once. The sample taken for sequencing was memory CD4+ T cells sorted from blood. These receptors were taken from a man younger than 35 in good health. Both conserved end residues are part of each CDR3. D genes are given only for firm matches. Clone sizes are given selectively: once, few, many, or a class where the clone is expanded.

few	TRBV6-6	TRBJ1-4	TRBD1	CASNDRGNEKLFF	TGTGCCAGCAACGACAGGGGGAATGAAAAACTGTTTTTT
-	TRBV7-9	TRBJ2-3	TRBD1	CASSPDRGRTDTQYF	TGTGCCAGCAGCCCGGACAGGGGGCGAACAGATACGCAGTATTTT
-	TRBV2	TRBJ1-1	-	CAMRTGAPEAFF	TGTGCCATGCGAACAGGAGCCCCTGAAGCTTTCTTT
-	TRBV20-1	TRBJ1-4	-	CSHLTNEKLFF	TGCAGTCATTTAACTAATGAAAAACTGTTTTTT
-	TRBV2	TRBJ2-7	-	CASKQGEVPYEQYF	TGTGCCAGCAAACAAGGGGAGGTACCCTACGAGCAGTACTTC
-	TRBV6-5	TRBJ2-5	-	CASRSTGIWETQYF	TGTGCCAGCAGATCCACAGGGATCTGGGAGACCCAGTACTTC
-	TRBV5-1	TRBJ2-1	TRBD2	CASRSSGGPSNEQFF	TGCGCCAGCAGATCTAGCGGGGGGCCCTCCAATGAGCAGTTCTTC
few	TRBV5-1	TRBJ1-3	-	CASSSLPQGTGNTIYF	TGCGCCAGCAGCTCTCTTCCCCAGGGAACTGGAAACACCATATATTTT
-	TRBV2	TRBJ1-6	TRBD1	CASSSQGANSPLHF	TGTGCCAGCAGTTCACAGGGGGCGAATTCACCCCTCCACTTT
-	TRBV5-1	TRBJ2-5	TRBD2	CASSFSGGAGETQYF	TGCGCCAGCAGCTTTAGCGGGGGGGCCGGGGAGACCCAGTACTTC
few	TRBV15	TRBJ2-7	-	CATSPFGSSYEQYF	TGTGCCACCAGCCCTTTCGGGTCCTCCTACGAGCAGTACTTC
few	TRBV9	TRBJ2-1	-	CASTTDKPSYNEQFF	TGTGCCAGCACCACGGATAAGCCCTCGTACAATGAGCAGTTCTTC
-	TRBV2	TRBJ1-2	-	CASKKEGVYGYTF	TGTGCCAGCAAGAAGGAGGGAGTCTATGGCTACACCTTC
-	TRBV5-1	TRBJ2-7	TRBD2	CASRPTSGSYEQYF	TGCGCCAGCAGACCGACTAGCGGCTCCTACGAGCAGTACTTC
few	TRBV18	TRBJ1-6	TRBD1	CASSPRQGADNSPLHF	TGTGCCAGCTCACCCAGACAGGGGGCTGATAATTCACCCCTCCACTTT
once	TRBV5-1	TRBJ2-1	-	CASSSSGYNEQFF	TGCGCCAGCAGTAGCTCGGGGTACAATGAGCAGTTCTTC
-	TRBV23-1	TRBJ1-2	-	CASSPPRGRLGYTF	TGCGCCAGCAGTCCCCCGCGTGGGCGGCTCGGCTACACCTTC
-	TRBV29-1	TRBJ2-1	-	CSVDGLGYNEQFF	TGCAGCGTTGACGGCCTTGGGTACAATGAGCAGTTCTTC
-	TRBV11-2	TRBJ2-5	TRBD1	CASSGDRGRGETQYF	TGTGCCAGCAGCGGGGACAGGGGGCGCGGGGAGACCCAGTACTTC
-	TRBV28	TRBJ2-6	-	CASSSQRPGANVLTF	TGTGCCAGCAGTTCTCAGAGGCCTGGGGCCAACGTCCTGACTTTC
-	TRBV30	TRBJ2-3	TRBD2	CAWSVLGLAGLTDTQYF	TGTGCCTGGAGTGTACTAGGGCTAGCGGGGCTCACAGATACGCAGTATTTT
-	TRBV6-1	TRBJ1-1	-	CASSDHTGYTEAFF	TGTGCCAGCAGTGATCATACAGGTTACACTGAAGCTTTCTTT
-	TRBV27	TRBJ1-2	-	CASSFIAGRENGYTF	TGTGCCAGCAGTTTTATCGCTGGGAGGGAAAATGGCTACACCTTC
few	TRBV7-3	TRBJ2-2	-	CASSPQPTGELFF	TGTGCCAGCAGCCCACAACCGACCGGGGAGCTGTTTTTT